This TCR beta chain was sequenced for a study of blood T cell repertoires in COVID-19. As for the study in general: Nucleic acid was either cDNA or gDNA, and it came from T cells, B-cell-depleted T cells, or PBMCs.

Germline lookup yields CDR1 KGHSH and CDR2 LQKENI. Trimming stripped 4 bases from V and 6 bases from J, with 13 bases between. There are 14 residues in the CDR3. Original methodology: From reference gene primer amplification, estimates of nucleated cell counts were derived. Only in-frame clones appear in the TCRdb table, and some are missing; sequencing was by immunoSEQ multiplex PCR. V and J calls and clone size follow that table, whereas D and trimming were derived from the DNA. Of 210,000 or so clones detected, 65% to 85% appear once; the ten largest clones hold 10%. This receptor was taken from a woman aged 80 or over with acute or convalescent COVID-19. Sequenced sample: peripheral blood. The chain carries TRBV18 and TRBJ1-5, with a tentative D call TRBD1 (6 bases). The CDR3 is CASSLEQGIQPQHF. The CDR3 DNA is TGTGCCAGCTCACTTGAACAGGGAATTCAGCCCCAGCATTTT.